These 13 T cell receptor beta chains originate from one sample sequenced in a study of T cells in localized non-small cell lung cancer. The repertoire was sequenced with immunoSEQ multiplex PCR; TCRdb's copy has only in-frame clones and lacks some. This sample has approximately 43,000 clones, with roughly 86% found just once. The sequencing here drew on peripheral blood, taken before any cancer treatment. The source is an older female donor with stage I squamous cell lung carcinoma.

The chain is built from TRBV5-8 and TRBJ1-4, with a weak D call TRBD1 (6 bases). Germline lookup yields CDR1 SGHTS and CDR2 YDEGEE. This CDR3 region has 15 residues. Trimming took off 4 bases at V and 6 bases at J, with 16 bases between the two ends. The CDR3 region is CASSPRGDTHEKLFF. The CDR3 coding sequence is TGTGCCAGCAGCCCTCGGGGGGACACCCATGAAAAACTGTTTTTT.

The gene calls are TRBV5-5 and TRBJ2-2, with a tentative D call TRBD2 (6 bases). V lost 4 bases to trimming and J lost 5 bases, with 21 bases between them. This CDR3 contains 17 residues. Germline V gene sequence: CDR1 SGHKS, CDR2 YYEKEE (reference sequence). CDR3 DNA sequence: TGTGCCAGCAGCGGAAGCGACGGAGAGGGAGGAACCGGGGAGCTGTTTTTT. Its protein is CASSGSDGEGGTGELFF.

CDR3 region: CASSSGLAGAETQYF. The CDR3 DNA sequence: TGTGCCAGCAGCTCTGGACTAGCGGGAGCAGAGACCCAGTACTTC. J is TRBJ2-5 and V is TRBV13; 13 nucleotides line up with TRBD2. V was pared by 4 bases and J by 4 bases, with 3 bases of the junction left unmatched. Germline V CDR1 and CDR2: PRHDT, FYEKMQ (reference sequence). The CDR3 has 15 amino acids.

V gene TRBV6-5 combines with J gene TRBJ2-1, with D hard to call. The germline V and J ends were trimmed by 6 bases and 0 bases, with 3 bases remaining between them. CDR1 is MNHEY, CDR2 SVGAGI, per germline. The CDR3 loop spans 12 amino acids. The CDR3 DNA follows: TGTGCCAGCAGAGGCTCCTACAATGAGCAGTTCTTC. Amino acid sequence: CASRGSYNEQFF.

The rearrangement joins TRBV5-4 to TRBJ1-2; no clear D gene. Per germline, CDR1 SGHNT and CDR2 YYREEE (reference sequence). The CDR3 extends over 11 amino acids. V shed 0 bases and J shed 8 bases, with 5 bases lying between them. CDR3 region: CASSLAGGYTF. The CDR3 DNA is TGTGCCAGCAGCTTGGCTGGCGGCTACACCTTC.

The chain couples TRBV4-2 to TRBJ2-7; 11 bases fit TRBD2. In germline, CDR1 is LGHNA, CDR2 YNFKEQ. The CDR3 runs 16 residues. After removal of 0 bases from V and 2 bases from J, the junction contained 3 bases not matched to a gene. The CDR3 region is CASSQDGTSGPYEQYF. The CDR3 nucleotides are TGTGCCAGCAGCCAAGATGGGACTAGCGGACCCTACGAGCAGTACTTC.

The chain is built from TRBV6-5 and TRBJ2-1; 7 nucleotides align to TRBD1. This CDR3 contains 13 residues. V lost 6 bases to trimming and J lost 4 bases; unmatched junction nucleotides: 3. Germline V gene data show CDR1 as MNHEY and CDR2 as SVGAGI. The CDR3: CASRRQGYNEQFF. CDR3 DNA sequence: TGTGCCAGCAGACGACAGGGATACAATGAGCAGTTCTTC.

V gene TRBV30 combines with J gene TRBJ2-5; D is unresolved. Germline CDR1 reads GTSNPN; CDR2 reads SVGIG (reference sequence). The CDR3 has 12 residues. V lost 2 bases and J 1 base, leaving 5 bases between the germline ends. The CDR3: CAWSLLQETQYF. The CDR3 DNA reads as TGTGCCTGGAGTCTGCTCCAAGAGACCCAGTACTTC.

J is TRBJ2-7 and V is TRBV7-2; TRBD2 matches at 7 bases. The ends lost 0 bases at V and 2 bases at J; junction bases unmatched: 1. Germline V gene data show CDR1 as SGHTA and CDR2 as FQGNSA. CDR3 length: 14 residues. The CDR3 protein is CASSLAGGPYEQYF. In nucleotides, the CDR3 is TGTGCCAGCAGCTTAGCGGGAGGGCCCTACGAGCAGTACTTC.

This rearrangement joins TRBV20-1 to TRBJ2-2; D call uncertain. The germline V gene has CDR1 DFQATT and CDR2 SNEGSKA (reference sequence). The CDR3 has 11 residues. Trimming pared 6 bases from V and 4 bases from J, leaving 6 bases between. The CDR3, as DNA: TGCAGTGCGCCGACCACCGGGGAGCTGTTTTTT. As protein: CSAPTTGELFF.

Note on this clone: No DNA is shown, since the ends of the CDR3 on it are uncertain; the CDR3 is the one TCRdb lists. The chain is built from TRBV5-6 and TRBJ1-2; no DNA check was done on the table's D call, TRBD1. The CDR3 is 11 amino acids long, termini counted. Germline V gene sequence: CDR1 SGHDT, CDR2 YYEEEE. CDR3 protein: CASSFGQGNTF.

The chain has TRBV10-2 and TRBJ2-1; 13 nucleotides line up with TRBD2. From germline, CDR1 is WSHSY and CDR2 SAAADI. Trimming cost V 6 bases and J 6 bases; bases outside gene matches: 5. This CDR3 region has 15 residues. The CDR3 nucleotides are TGCGCCAGCAGGGAGGGACTAGCGGGACGCAATGAGCAGTTCTTC. It specifies CASREGLAGRNEQFF.

The rearrangement joins TRBV7-2 to TRBJ2-5; TRBD1 agrees at 8 bases. Germline-derived CDR1 and CDR2 are SGHTA and FQGNSA. V was clipped by 5 bases and J by 2 bases; unmatched bases: 4. The length of the CDR3 is 14 residues. The CDR3 sequence: CASSPDRGQETQYF. The CDR3 bases are TGTGCCAGCAGCCCAGACAGGGGTCAAGAGACCCAGTACTTC.